This TCR beta chain was obtained from a study of T cells in Graves' hyperthyroidism and ophthalmopathy. CDR3 size: 13 residues. The V gene's germline CDR1 is SNHLY and CDR2 FYNNEI. V was pared by 6 bases and J by 1 base, with 9 bases between. This clonotype has ten or more counts. Antigen unknown. TCR beta CDR3 region amplification was performed from RNA transcripts. The HTBI primer set served for first-round RT-PCR of the TCR CDR3. TCRdb re-analysed the multiplex PCR reads in MiXCR, keeping a single row per CDR3 protein. This sample carries approximately 400,000 distinct CDR3 sequences, approximately 19% of them seen once, and the ten largest clones take about 4%. Graves' hyperthyroidism without ophthalmopathy progression within 18 months was termed stable. Findings and limits, study-wide: Among thyroid clonotypes expanded above 0.001, most also appeared in blood.

This receptor was identified in a woman aged 18-29 years with Graves' hyperthyroidism. Sequencing was carried out using blood. This chain joins TRBV2 and TRBJ1-2, with no clear D. This CDR3 is CASSPRVNYGYTF. In nucleotides, the CDR3 is TGTGCCAGCAGCCCTAGAGTTAACTATGGCTACACCTTC.